The 3 T cell receptor beta chains below were found in one sample sequenced in a study of early T cells in non-severe SARS-CoV-2 infection. TCRdb ran MiXCR on the 5' RACE reads and lists one entry per CDR3 protein. Among about 77,000 distinct CDR3 sequences listed, about 5% were seen once. The specimen comprised whole blood, sampled at baseline. The receptors were gathered from an adult who was a healthcare worker with PCR-confirmed SARS-CoV-2 infection or an uninfected control (not recorded which).

The chain is built from TRBV21-1 and TRBJ1-6; TRBD1 is taken as the D call from the table, unchecked against the DNA. TRBV21-1 is tagged as a pseudogene. The CDR3 totals 15 residues. The CDR3 DNA follows: TGTGCCAGCAACGTTCCGACAGGGAGAAATTCACCCCTCCACTTT. The encoded protein is CASNVPTGRNSPLHF.

Many counts were recorded for this clonotype. V is TRBV20-1 and J is TRBJ2-4; D uncertain. The CDR3 sequence is 13 residues long. V was shortened by 5 bases and J by 2 bases, with 10 bases between the two germline ends. CDR1 is DFQATT and CDR2 is SNEGSKA in the germline V gene (reference sequence). This CDR3 reads CSAQLVTKNIQYF. Here the CDR3 DNA reads TGCAGTGCTCAGCTAGTAACCAAAAACATTCAGTACTTC.

In this sample, this clonotype turned up many times. V usage is TRBV5-1 and J usage is TRBJ2-7; TRBD1 matches at 9 bases. The germline V gene has CDR1 SGHRS and CDR2 YFSETQ. V was pared by 4 bases and J by 0 bases, with 8 bases of the junction left unmatched. This CDR3 is built from 16 residues. The CDR3 region is CASSNPGTGTSYEQYF. The CDR3 DNA reads as TGCGCCAGCAGCAACCCCGGGACAGGGACCTCCTACGAGCAGTACTTC. Based on the CDR3 plus reference TRBV5-1 and TRBJ2-7, the full variable domain is KAGVTQTPRYLIKTRGQQVTLSCSPISGHRSVSWYQQTPGQGLQFLFEYFSETQRNKGNFPGRFSGRQFSNSRSEMNVSTLELGDSALYLCASSNPGTGTSYEQYFGPGTRLTVT.